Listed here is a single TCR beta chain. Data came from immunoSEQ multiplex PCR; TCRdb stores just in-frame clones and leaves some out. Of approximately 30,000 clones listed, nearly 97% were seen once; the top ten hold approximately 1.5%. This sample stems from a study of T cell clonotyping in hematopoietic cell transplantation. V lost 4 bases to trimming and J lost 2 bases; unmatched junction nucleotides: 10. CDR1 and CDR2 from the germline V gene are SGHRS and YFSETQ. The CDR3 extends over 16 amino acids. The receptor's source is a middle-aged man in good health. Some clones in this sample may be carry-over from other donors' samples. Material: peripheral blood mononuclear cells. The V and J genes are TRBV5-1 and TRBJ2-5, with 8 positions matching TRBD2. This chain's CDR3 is CASSLASAGGQETQYF. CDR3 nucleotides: TGCGCCAGCAGCCTGGCTTCGGCGGGGGGACAAGAGACCCAGTACTTC.